This T cell receptor (beta chain) was found in a study of blood T cell repertoires in COVID-19 (dated by TCRdb to 2018 to 2021). For context, the study as a whole: Collaborator samples came from the United States, Italy and Spain and covered acute and convalescent phases of COVID-19. Where available, HLA class I and class II types were taken from metadata supplied by the sample provider and were not determined by assay-based typing. Samples were obtained from the ongoing ImmuneRACE study (first 160 participants) and from about 1,300 subjects provided by 6 global collaborators. The prospective study material was composed of cDNA or gDNA derived from T cells, B-cell-depleted T cells, or PBMCs. The sample metadata nearly always contained a de-identified subject ID, COVID-19 status, age in years and sex. The dataset comprised deeply sampled blood TCRbeta repertoires from subjects exposed to, actively infected with, or recovered from COVID-19. A freely available public database, intended as a resource for researchers studying the immune response to SARS-CoV-2, is where the repertoires were released. Study-wide conclusions, independent of this receptor: The amount of clinical and demographic metadata varied by source and participant and was provided uncurated.

Whole blood was collected in K2EDTA tubes by collaborating institutions according to the institutions' own protocols. For TCRbeta analysis, collaborator samples were shipped as frozen whole blood, as isolated PBMCs, or as DNA extracted from either sample type. The immunoSEQ Assay, a bias-controlled multiplex PCR, was used to amplify TCRbeta CDR3 regions from genomic DNA. The study's own analysis went as follows. Nucleated cell counts per sample were estimated from amplification of reference gene primers within the assay. To quantify the absolute abundance of each unique TCRbeta CDR3 rearrangement, sequence reads were collapsed and filtered. Productive Simpson clonality was computed per sample as the square root of Simpson's diversity index over productive rearrangements. TCRdb mirrors the immuneACCESS table, restricted to in-frame sequences. Some clones are absent from its copies; in checked studies, under half trace to an unresolved V gene, and the reason for the others is unknown. From that table come the V and J calls and clone size; the DNA was used to work out D and trimming. The sample has fewer than 200,000 clones on record, roughly 70% of them singletons. Of the sample, about 3% falls within the top ten clones.

The germline V gene encodes CDR1 SEHNR and CDR2 FQNEAQ (reference sequence). Clipping removes 3 bases from V and 0 bases from J, with 1 as the unmatched junction base count. Its CDR3 holds 15 amino acids, cysteine through phenylalanine. Only the CDR3 portion is preserved as DNA: 45 bases, with reading frame beginning at the first base. Turning to this clone: What antigen it recognizes has not been identified. The sample holds no much larger clone one base away, and base qualities are not on file.

The source is a woman of 80 years or more with acute or convalescent COVID-19. Specimen: peripheral blood. The chain employs TRBV7-9 and TRBJ2-3; TRBD2 lines up with 9 middle nucleotides. Read as DNA, the sequence is TGTGCCAGCAGCTTTACTAGCGGGAGCACAGATACGCAGTATTTT. Its coded protein is CASSFTSGSTDTQYF. The CDR3, completed at both ends by the reference TRBV7-9 and TRBJ2-3 genes, gives the full variable domain DTGVSQNPRHKITKRGQNVTFRCDPISEHNRLYWYRQTLGQGPEFLTYFQNEAQLEKSRLLSDRFSAERPKGSFSTLEIQRTEQGDSAMYLCASSFTSGSTDTQYFGPGTRLTVL.